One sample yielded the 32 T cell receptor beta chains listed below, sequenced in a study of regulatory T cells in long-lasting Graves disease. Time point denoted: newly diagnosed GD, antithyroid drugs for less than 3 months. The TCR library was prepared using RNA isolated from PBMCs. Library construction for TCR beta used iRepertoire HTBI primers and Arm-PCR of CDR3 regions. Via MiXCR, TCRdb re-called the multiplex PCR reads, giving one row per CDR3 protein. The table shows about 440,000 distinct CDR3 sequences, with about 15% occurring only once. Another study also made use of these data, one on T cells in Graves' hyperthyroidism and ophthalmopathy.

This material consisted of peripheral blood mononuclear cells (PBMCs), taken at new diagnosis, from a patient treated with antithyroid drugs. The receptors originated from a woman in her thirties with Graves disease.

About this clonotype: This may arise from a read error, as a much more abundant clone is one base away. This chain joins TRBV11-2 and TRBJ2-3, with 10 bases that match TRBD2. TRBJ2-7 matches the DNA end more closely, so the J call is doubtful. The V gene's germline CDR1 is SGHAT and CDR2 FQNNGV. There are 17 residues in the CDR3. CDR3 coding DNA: TGTGCCAGCAGCTTAGACTCCGGGACTAGCGCTCACAATGAGCAGTACTTC. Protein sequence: CASSLDSGTSAHNEQYF.

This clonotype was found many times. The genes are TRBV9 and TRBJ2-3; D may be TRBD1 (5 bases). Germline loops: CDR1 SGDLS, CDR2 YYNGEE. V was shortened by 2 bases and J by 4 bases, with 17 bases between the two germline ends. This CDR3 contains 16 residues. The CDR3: CASSVDLQGGADTQYF. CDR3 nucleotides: TGTGCCAGCAGCGTTGACCTCCAGGGTGGAGCAGATACGCAGTATTTT. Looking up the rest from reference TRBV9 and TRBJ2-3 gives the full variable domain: DSGVTQTPKHLITATGQRVTLRCSPRSGDLSVYWYQQSLDQGLQFLIQYYNGEERAKGNILERFSAQQFPDLHSELNLSSLELGDSALYFCASSVDLQGGADTQYFGPGTRLTVL.

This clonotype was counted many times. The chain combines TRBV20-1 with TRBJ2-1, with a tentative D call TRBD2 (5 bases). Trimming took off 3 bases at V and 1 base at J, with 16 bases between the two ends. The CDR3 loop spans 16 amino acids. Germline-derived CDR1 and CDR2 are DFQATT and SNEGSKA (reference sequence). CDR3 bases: TGCAGTGCTAGTTTACCGGAGGCCGGGTCCTACAATGAGCAGTTCTTC. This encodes CSASLPEAGSYNEQFF.

CDR3 in DNA: TGTGCCAGCAGCGGACACTCCAGGACAGGGAGGTTGGCGGGGGCCACAGATACGCAGTATTTT. It codes for CASSGHSRTGRLAGATDTQYF. The genes are TRBV9 and TRBJ2-3, with D maybe TRBD1 (8 bases). Between the trimmed V and J ends, which lost 3 bases and 2 bases, there was a span of 31 bases. Germline V gene data show CDR1 as SGDLS and CDR2 as YYNGEE. The CDR3 totals 21 residues. The full variable domain, with the rest looked up from reference TRBV9 and TRBJ2-3, is DSGVTQTPKHLITATGQRVTLRCSPRSGDLSVYWYQQSLDQGLQFLIQYYNGEERAKGNILERFSAQQFPDLHSELNLSSLELGDSALYFCASSGHSRTGRLAGATDTQYFGPGTRLTVL.

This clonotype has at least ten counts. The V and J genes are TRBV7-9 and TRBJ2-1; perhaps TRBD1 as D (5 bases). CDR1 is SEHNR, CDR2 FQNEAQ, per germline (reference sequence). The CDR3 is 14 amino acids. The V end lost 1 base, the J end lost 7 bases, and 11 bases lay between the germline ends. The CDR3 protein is CASSLGGRSNEQFF. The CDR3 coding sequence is TGTGCCAGCAGCTTAGGGGGCAGGAGTAATGAGCAGTTCTTC.

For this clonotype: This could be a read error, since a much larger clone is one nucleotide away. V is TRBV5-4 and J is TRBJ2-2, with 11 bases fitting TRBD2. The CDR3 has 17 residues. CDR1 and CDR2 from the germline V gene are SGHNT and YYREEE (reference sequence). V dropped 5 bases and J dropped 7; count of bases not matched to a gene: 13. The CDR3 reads CASSSSGASGRSGELFF. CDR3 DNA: TGTGCCAGCAGTTCCTCCGGGGCTAGCGGGAGGAGCGGGGAGCTGTTTTTT.

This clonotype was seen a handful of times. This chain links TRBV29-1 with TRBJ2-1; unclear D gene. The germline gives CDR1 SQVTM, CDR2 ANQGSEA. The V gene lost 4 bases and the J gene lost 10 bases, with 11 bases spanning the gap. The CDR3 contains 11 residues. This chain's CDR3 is CSVGGIGEQFF. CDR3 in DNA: TGCAGCGTTGGGGGTATTGGCGAGCAGTTCTTC.

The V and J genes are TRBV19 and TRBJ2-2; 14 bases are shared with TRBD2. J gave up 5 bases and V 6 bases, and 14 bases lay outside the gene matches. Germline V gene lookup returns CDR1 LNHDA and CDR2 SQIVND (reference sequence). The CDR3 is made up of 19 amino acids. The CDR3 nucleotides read TGTGCCAGTAGCCAGAAGACTAGCGGGAGGGCAATTTGGACCGGGGAGCTGTTTTTT. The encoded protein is CASSQKTSGRAIWTGELFF.

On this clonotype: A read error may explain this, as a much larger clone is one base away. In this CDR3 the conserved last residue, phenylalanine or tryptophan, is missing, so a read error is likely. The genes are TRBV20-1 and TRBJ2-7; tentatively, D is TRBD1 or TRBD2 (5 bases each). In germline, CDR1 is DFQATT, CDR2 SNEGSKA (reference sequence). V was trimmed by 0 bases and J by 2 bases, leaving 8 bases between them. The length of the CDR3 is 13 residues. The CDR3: CSARDGGPYEQYL. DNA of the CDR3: TGCAGTGCTAGAGATGGGGGTCCCTACGAGCAGTACCTC.

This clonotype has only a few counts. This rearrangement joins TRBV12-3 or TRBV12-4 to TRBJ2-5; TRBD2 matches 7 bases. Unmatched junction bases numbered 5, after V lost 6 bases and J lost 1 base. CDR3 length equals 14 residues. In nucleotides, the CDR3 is TGTGCCAGCAGACTGAAGCGGGGCCAAGAGACCCAGTACTTC. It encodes CASRLKRGQETQYF.

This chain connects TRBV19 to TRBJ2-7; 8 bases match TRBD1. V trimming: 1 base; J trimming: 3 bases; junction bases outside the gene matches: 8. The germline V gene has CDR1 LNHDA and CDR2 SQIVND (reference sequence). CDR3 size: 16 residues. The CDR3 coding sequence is TGTGCCAGTAGTATAGGAGTCGGGACAGGCCACTACGAGCAGTACTTC. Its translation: CASSIGVGTGHYEQYF.

The CDR3 DNA follows: TGTGCCAGTACGGACAGGGACCCAGATACGCAGTATTTT. Translation: CASTDRDPDTQYF. The chain links TRBV19 to TRBJ2-3; 8 nucleotides align to TRBD1. Germline V gene data show CDR1 as LNHDA and CDR2 as SQIVND (reference sequence). J lost 4 bases, V lost 7 bases, and 4 bases had no gene match. The CDR3 runs to 13 residues.

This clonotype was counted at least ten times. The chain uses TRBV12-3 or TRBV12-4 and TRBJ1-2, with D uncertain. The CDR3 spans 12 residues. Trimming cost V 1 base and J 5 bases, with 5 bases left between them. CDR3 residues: CASSLGRYGYTF. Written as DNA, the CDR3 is TGTGCCAGCAGTTTAGGGAGGTATGGCTACACCTTC.

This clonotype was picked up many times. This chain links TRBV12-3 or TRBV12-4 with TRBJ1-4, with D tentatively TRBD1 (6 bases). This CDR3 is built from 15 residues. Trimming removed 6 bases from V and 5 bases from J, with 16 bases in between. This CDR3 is CASSLRGHWNEKLFF. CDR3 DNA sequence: TGTGCCAGCAGCTTAAGGGGACACTGGAATGAAAAACTGTTTTTT.

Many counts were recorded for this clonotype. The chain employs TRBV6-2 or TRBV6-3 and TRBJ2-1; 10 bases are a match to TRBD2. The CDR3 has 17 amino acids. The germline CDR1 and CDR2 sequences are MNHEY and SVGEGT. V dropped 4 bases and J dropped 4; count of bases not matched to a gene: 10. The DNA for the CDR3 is TGTGCCAGCAGTTCCCTAGTGACTAGCGGGCCTTACAATGAGCAGTTCTTC. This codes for CASSSLVTSGPYNEQFF.

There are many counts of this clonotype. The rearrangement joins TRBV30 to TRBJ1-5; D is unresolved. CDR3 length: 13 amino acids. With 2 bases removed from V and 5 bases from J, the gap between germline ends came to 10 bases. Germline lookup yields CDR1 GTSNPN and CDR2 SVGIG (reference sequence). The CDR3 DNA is TGTGCCTGGAGTCAGGACGGCTATCAGCCCCAGCATTTT. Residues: CAWSQDGYQPQHF.

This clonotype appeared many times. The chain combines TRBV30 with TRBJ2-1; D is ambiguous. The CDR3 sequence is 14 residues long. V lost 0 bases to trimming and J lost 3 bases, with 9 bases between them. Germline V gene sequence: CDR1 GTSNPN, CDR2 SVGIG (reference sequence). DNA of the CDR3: TGTGCCTGGAGTGTACGGCGGCTCTACAATGAGCAGTTCTTC. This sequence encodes CAWSVRRLYNEQFF.

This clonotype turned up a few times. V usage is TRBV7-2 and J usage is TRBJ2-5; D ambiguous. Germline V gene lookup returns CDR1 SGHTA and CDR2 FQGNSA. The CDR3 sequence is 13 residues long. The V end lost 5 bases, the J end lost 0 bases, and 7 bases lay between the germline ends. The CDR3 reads CASSRMYQETQYF. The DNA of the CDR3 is TGTGCCAGCAGCCGAATGTACCAAGAGACCCAGTACTTC.

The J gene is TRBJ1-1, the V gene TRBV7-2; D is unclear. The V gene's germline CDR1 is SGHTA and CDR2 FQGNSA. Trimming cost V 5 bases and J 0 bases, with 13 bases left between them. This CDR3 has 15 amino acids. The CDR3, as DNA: TGTGCCAGCAGCCTGCTGACACTCTTGAACACTGAAGCTTTCTTT. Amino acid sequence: CASSLLTLLNTEAFF.

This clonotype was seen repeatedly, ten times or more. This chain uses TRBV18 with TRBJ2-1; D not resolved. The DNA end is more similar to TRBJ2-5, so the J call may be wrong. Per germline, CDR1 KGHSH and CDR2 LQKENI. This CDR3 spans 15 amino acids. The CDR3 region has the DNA TGTGCCAGCTCGCACCTTGAGCACCACCAAGAGACCCAGTACTTC. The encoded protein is CASSHLEHHQETQYF.

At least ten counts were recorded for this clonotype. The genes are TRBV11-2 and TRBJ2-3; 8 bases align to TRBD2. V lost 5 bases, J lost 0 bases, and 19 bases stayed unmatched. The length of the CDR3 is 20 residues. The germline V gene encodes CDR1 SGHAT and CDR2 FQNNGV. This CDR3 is CASSPRGGVAVAASTDTQYF. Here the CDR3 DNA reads TGTGCCAGCAGCCCTCGGGGGGGGGTCGCGGTAGCAGCTAGCACAGATACGCAGTATTTT.

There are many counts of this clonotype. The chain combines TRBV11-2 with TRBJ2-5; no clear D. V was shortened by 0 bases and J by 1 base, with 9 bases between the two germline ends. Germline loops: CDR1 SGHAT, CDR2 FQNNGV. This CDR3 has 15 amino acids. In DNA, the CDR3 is TGTGCCAGCAGCTTAGAGTGGGGTGTCCAAGAGACCCAGTACTTC. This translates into CASSLEWGVQETQYF.

The CDR3 loop reads CATSPRTGEGYTF. CDR3 nucleotide sequence: TGTGCCACCAGTCCTCGGACAGGGGAGGGCTACACCTTC. V is TRBV24-1 and J is TRBJ1-2; 9 bases fit TRBD1. Germline CDR1 KGHDR, CDR2 SFDVKD. This CDR3 comprises 13 residues. The V and J ends lost 6 bases and 8 bases, in that order; junction bases with no gene match: 6.

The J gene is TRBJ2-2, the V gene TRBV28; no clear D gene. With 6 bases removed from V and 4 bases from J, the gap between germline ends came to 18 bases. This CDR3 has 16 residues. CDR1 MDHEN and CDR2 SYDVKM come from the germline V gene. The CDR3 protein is CASRPVYEGGTGELFF. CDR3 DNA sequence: TGTGCCAGCAGGCCCGTGTACGAAGGCGGCACCGGGGAGCTGTTTTTT.

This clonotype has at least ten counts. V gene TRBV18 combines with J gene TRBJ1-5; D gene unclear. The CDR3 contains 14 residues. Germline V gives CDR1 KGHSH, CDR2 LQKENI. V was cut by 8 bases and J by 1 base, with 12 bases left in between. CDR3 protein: CASSPSGSNQPQHF. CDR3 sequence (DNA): TGTGCCAGCAGTCCCTCGGGGAGCAATCAGCCCCAGCATTTT.

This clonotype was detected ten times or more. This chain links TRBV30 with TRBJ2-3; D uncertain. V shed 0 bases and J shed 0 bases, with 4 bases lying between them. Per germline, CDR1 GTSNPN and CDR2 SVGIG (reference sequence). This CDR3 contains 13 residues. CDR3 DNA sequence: TGTGCCTGGAGTGTAACCAGCACAGATACGCAGTATTTT. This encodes CAWSVTSTDTQYF.

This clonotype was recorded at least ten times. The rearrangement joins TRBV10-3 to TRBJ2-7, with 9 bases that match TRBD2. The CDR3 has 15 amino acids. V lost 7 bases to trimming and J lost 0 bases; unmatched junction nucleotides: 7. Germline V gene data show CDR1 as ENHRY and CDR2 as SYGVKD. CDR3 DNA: TGTGCCATCACTAGGACTAGCGCCGACTCCTACGAGCAGTACTTC. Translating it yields CAITRTSADSYEQYF.

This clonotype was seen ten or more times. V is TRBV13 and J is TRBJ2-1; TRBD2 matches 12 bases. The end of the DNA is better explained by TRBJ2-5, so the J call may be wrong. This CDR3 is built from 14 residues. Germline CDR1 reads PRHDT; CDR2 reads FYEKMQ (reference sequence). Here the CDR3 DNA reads TGTGCCAGCAGCAAACTAGCGGGAGGAGAGACCCAGTACTTC. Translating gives CASSKLAGGETQYF.

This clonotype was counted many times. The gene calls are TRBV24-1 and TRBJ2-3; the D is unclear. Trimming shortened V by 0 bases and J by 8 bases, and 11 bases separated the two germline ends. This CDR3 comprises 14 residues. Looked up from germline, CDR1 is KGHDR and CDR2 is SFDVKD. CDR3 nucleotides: TGTGCCACCAGTGATTTGGATGACATCAGTACGCAGTATTTT. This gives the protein CATSDLDDISTQYF.

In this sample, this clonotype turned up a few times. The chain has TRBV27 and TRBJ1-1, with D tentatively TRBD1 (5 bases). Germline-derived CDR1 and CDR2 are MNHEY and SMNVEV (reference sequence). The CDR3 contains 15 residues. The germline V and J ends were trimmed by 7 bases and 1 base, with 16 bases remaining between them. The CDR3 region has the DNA TGTGCCAGCACCCAATGGGGGTCTGCGAACACTGAAGCTTTCTTT. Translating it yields CASTQWGSANTEAFF.

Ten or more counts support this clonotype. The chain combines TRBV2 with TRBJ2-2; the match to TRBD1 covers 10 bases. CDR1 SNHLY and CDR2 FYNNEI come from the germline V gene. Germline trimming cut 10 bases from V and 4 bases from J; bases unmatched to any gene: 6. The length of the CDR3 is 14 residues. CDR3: CATRDRGITGELFF. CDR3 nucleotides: TGTGCCACTAGGGACAGGGGTATCACCGGGGAGCTGTTTTTT.

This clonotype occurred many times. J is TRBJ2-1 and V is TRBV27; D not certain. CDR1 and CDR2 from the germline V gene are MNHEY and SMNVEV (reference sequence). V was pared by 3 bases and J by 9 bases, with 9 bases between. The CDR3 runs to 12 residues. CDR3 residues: CASSFHSSEQFF. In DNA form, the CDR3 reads TGTGCCAGCAGTTTCCACTCCAGTGAGCAGTTCTTC.